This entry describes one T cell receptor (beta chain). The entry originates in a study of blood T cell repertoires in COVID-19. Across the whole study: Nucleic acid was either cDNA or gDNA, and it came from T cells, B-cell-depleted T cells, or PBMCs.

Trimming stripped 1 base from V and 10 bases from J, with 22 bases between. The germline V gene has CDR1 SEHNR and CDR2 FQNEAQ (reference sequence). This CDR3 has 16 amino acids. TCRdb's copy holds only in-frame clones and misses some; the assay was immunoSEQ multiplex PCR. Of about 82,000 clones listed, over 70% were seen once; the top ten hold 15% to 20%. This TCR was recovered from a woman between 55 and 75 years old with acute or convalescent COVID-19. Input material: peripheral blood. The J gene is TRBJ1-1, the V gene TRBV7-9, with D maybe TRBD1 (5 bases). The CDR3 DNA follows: TGTGCCAGCAGCTTAGGTTCAGGCGGGACCACCCAGGGAGCTTTCTTT. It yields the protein CASSLGSGGTTQGAFF. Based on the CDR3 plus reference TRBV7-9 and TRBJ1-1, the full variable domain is DTGVSQNPRHKITKRGQNVTFRCDPISEHNRLYWYRQTLGQGPEFLTYFQNEAQLEKSRLLSDRFSAERPKGSFSTLEIQRTEQGDSAMYLCASSLGSGGTTQGAFFGQGTRLTVV.